These 24 T cell receptor beta chains came from one sample sequenced in a study of T cell changes during pregnancy in multiple sclerosis (dated by TCRdb to 2018 to 2020). Library preparation was by the immunoSEQ multiplex PCR assay. TCRdb limited this immuneACCESS table to in-frame rearrangements with V and J called. A share of clones is missing; checked studies link under half to unresolved V genes, and the rest is unexplained. The sample profile shows tens of thousands of clones; around 90% of them were found once. 0.45% to 0.7% of the sample rests with the top ten. Sample: CD4+ T cells from peripheral blood mononuclear cells, taken in the second trimester of pregnancy. All receptors come from a female donor with multiple sclerosis, enrolled in a pregnancy study.

J is TRBJ2-4 and V is TRBV14; the D is unclear. V dropped 0 bases and J dropped 0 bases, with 12 bases sitting between them. Germline values: CDR1 SGHDN, CDR2 FVKESK. The CDR3 covers 17 residues. The CDR3 coding sequence is TGTGCCAGCAGCCAAGACCTACAGCCCGTAGCCAAAAACATTCAGTACTTC. As protein: CASSQDLQPVAKNIQYF.

J is TRBJ1-1 and V is TRBV10-3; no definite D call. The V and J ends lost 4 bases and 0 bases respectively, with 6 bases between them. Germline lookup yields CDR1 ENHRY and CDR2 SYGVKD. CDR3 length equals 13 residues. As DNA, the CDR3 is TGTGCCATCAGTGTTCAGGTGAACACTGAAGCTTTCTTT. Translating gives CAISVQVNTEAFF.

The chain carries TRBV4-3 and TRBJ1-1, with D possibly TRBD1 on 5 matching bases. Trimming removed 4 bases at V and 3 bases at J, with 21 bases between. This CDR3 contains 17 residues. Germline V gene lookup returns CDR1 LGHNA and CDR2 YSLEER. The CDR3: CASSPQAAGGADTEAFF. In nucleotides, the CDR3 is TGCGCCAGCAGCCCTCAAGCTGCGGGGGGAGCGGACACTGAAGCTTTCTTT.

The rearrangement links TRBV11-3 to TRBJ2-1; TRBD2 agrees at 9 bases. Germline CDR1 is SGHNT and CDR2 is YENEEA. The V and J ends lost 0 bases and 5 bases, in that order; junction bases with no gene match: 11. The CDR3 is 18 amino acids. The CDR3 protein is CASSLDWATSGLDNEQFF. The CDR3 nucleotides are TGTGCCAGCAGCTTAGATTGGGCCACTAGCGGGTTAGACAATGAGCAGTTCTTC.

The V and J genes are TRBV7-3 and TRBJ1-1; no clear D gene. Trimming pared 5 bases from V and 8 bases from J, leaving 15 bases between. This CDR3 has 13 residues. Germline CDR1 reads SGHTA; CDR2 reads FQGTGA. The CDR3 bases are TGTGCCAGCAGCCGAGACAAGCAAGCAGAAGCTTTCTTT. Protein product: CASSRDKQAEAFF.

This chain uses TRBV11-2 with TRBJ2-1; TRBD1 agrees at 7 bases. The CDR3 contains 14 residues. Trimming cost V 5 bases and J 3 bases; bases outside gene matches: 4. The V gene's germline CDR1 is SGHAT and CDR2 FQNNGV. CDR3 loop: CASSPRQGYNEQFF. CDR3 nucleotide sequence: TGTGCCAGCAGCCCTCGACAGGGCTACAATGAGCAGTTCTTC.

The V gene is TRBV29-1, the J gene TRBJ1-1, with TRBD1 matching over 8 bases. The germline CDR1 and CDR2 sequences are SQVTM and ANQGSEA. After removal of 4 bases from V and 9 bases from J, the junction contained 13 bases not matched to a gene. The CDR3 totals 14 residues. CDR3 nucleotides: TGCAGCGTTGCAGTTAAGTCAAGACAGGGGCAAGCTTTCTTT. Translated, it gives CSVAVKSRQGQAFF.

This chain connects TRBV7-2 to TRBJ1-2, with 8 bases identical to TRBD1. The CDR3 is 16 amino acids. Looked up from germline, CDR1 is SGHTA and CDR2 is FQGNSA. V dropped 4 bases and J dropped 6; count of bases not matched to a gene: 13. The CDR3 nucleotides are TGTGCCAGCAGCTCATTACCAGGGGGCGAATTGAATGGCTACACCTTC. Encoded protein: CASSSLPGGELNGYTF.

This rearrangement joins TRBV5-1 to TRBJ2-7; 10 bases are shared with TRBD2. The germline CDR1 and CDR2 sequences are SGHRS and YFSETQ. The CDR3 loop spans 14 amino acids. The J segment lost 6 bases and the V segment lost 4 bases, leaving 7 bases of the junction unmatched. CDR3 sequence reads: CASSEPSGSPEQYF. The CDR3 bases are TGCGCCAGCAGCGAGCCTAGCGGGAGCCCCGAGCAGTACTTC.

The chain joins TRBV5-1 to TRBJ2-1; 14 positions match TRBD2. The ends lost 0 bases at V and 1 base at J; junction bases unmatched: 15. The CDR3 contains 22 residues. CDR1 is SGHRS, CDR2 YFSETQ, per germline. This CDR3 is CASSLEPGLAGVGSGSYNEQFF. CDR3 DNA sequence: TGCGCCAGCAGCTTGGAACCGGGACTAGCGGGAGTAGGGTCGGGGTCCTACAATGAGCAGTTCTTC.

The rearrangement links TRBV5-1 to TRBJ2-2; D not certain. V shed 5 bases and J shed 4 bases, with 12 bases lying between them. CDR1 and CDR2 (germline): SGHRS, YFSETQ. The CDR3 runs to 14 residues. The CDR3 bases are TGCGCCAGCAGAACAAGCGTGTCCACCGGGGAGCTGTTTTTT. It encodes CASRTSVSTGELFF.

The CDR3 DNA reads TGTGCCGCTGGGGGCGGGGGAGTGGCTGAAGCTTTCTTT. Protein sequence: CAAGGGGVAEAFF. V usage is TRBV15 and J usage is TRBJ1-1; TRBD1 might be the D (6 bases). The germline gives CDR1 LNHNV, CDR2 YYDKDF (reference sequence). The V end lost 11 bases, the J end lost 6 bases, and 19 bases lay between the germline ends. CDR3 size: 13 residues.

The CDR3 DNA is TGTGCCAGCTCACCGGGACAATCCACCGGGGAGCTGTTTTTT. Protein: CASSPGQSTGELFF. The chain carries TRBV18 and TRBJ2-2; tentative D call: TRBD1 (6 bases). V was shortened by 3 bases and J by 4 bases, with 9 bases between the two germline ends. The CDR3 loop spans 14 amino acids. The germline gives CDR1 KGHSH, CDR2 LQKENI.

This rearrangement joins TRBV29-1 to TRBJ1-1; D remains unclear. Per the germline V gene, CDR1 is SQVTM and CDR2 is ANQGSEA. The V gene lost 4 bases and the J gene lost 1 base, with 19 bases spanning the gap. This CDR3 spans 16 amino acids. For the CDR3, the DNA is TGCAGCGTTGCTCGGAGTGCGACGGATGCGAACACTGAAGCTTTCTTT. Its protein product is CSVARSATDANTEAFF.

The chain uses TRBV9 and TRBJ2-7; the match to TRBD2 covers 10 bases. V shed 0 bases, J shed 0 bases, and the junction held 3 bases outside the gene matches. Germline CDR1 SGDLS, CDR2 YYNGEE. The CDR3 covers 16 residues. In DNA, the CDR3 is TGTGCCAGCAGCGTAGGGGCTAGCGGGAGCTCCTACGAGCAGTACTTC. This encodes CASSVGASGSSYEQYF.

V is TRBV6-4 and J is TRBJ2-1; tentatively, D is TRBD2 (5 bases). Germline loops: CDR1 MRHNA, CDR2 SNTAGT. The CDR3 extends over 13 amino acids. With 0 bases removed from V and 8 bases from J, the gap between germline ends came to 8 bases. The CDR3 DNA is TGTGCCAGCAGTGACTCAGGGCGGGATGAGCAGTTCTTC. Translated, it gives CASSDSGRDEQFF.

This sequence joins TRBV21-1 and TRBJ2-7; the table's D call of TRBD1 was not tested on the DNA. TRBV21-1 corresponds to a pseudogene. The CDR3 sequence is 17 residues long. CDR3 coding DNA: TGTGCCAGCAGCTTCCAAAACAGGGCCTACTCCCCTTACGAGCAGTACTTC. Protein sequence: CASSFQNRAYSPYEQYF.

The rearrangement uses TRBV19 and TRBJ2-5; 7 bases are a match to TRBD1. Germline loops: CDR1 LNHDA, CDR2 SQIVND (reference sequence). V shed 11 bases and J 4 bases; nucleotides not matched to a gene: 13. CDR3 length equals 14 residues. CDR3 region: CACSRRTGAETQYF. Written as DNA, the CDR3 is TGTGCCTGCTCCCGAAGAACAGGGGCAGAGACCCAGTACTTC.

The chain combines TRBV28 with TRBJ1-5, with D possibly matching TRBD1 (6 bases). Trimming removed 7 bases at V and 3 bases at J, with 16 bases between. The CDR3 length is 15 residues. Germline lookup yields CDR1 MDHEN and CDR2 SYDVKM. The CDR3 DNA reads TGTGCCAGCACCCCGGGGGGCAGTTACAATCAGCCCCAGCATTTT. It yields the protein CASTPGGSYNQPQHF.

This chain links TRBV7-8 with TRBJ2-5; TRBD2 matches at 7 bases. The CDR3 runs 15 residues. The ends lost 1 base at V and 5 bases at J; junction bases unmatched: 7. CDR1 and CDR2 (germline): SGHVS, FQNEAQ. The CDR3 DNA sequence: TGTGCCAGCAGCTTAGTTAGCGGGCAAGGGGAGACCCAGTACTTC. Translation gives CASSLVSGQGETQYF.

V and J are TRBV25-1 and TRBJ2-5; D gene unclear. The germline gives CDR1 MGHDK, CDR2 SYGVNS. CDR3 size: 13 residues. Between the trimmed V and J ends, which lost 5 bases and 3 bases, there was a span of 10 bases. CDR3 DNA: TGTGCCAGCAGTCGGCAGGATGAAGAGACCCAGTACTTC. This translates into CASSRQDEETQYF.

The chain is built from TRBV7-2 and TRBJ2-3; D might be TRBD1 (5 bases). Trimming shortened V by 6 bases and J by 1 base, and 14 bases separated the two germline ends. The CDR3 totals 15 residues. Germline loops: CDR1 SGHTA, CDR2 FQGNSA. Here the CDR3 DNA reads TGTGCCAGCAGTCAGGCAGGGTGGGGCACAGATACGCAGTATTTT. Translated, it gives CASSQAGWGTDTQYF. Complete variable domain (other parts from reference TRBV7-2 and TRBJ2-3): GAGVSQSPSNKVTEKGKDVELRCDPISGHTALYWYRQSLGQGLEFLIYFQGNSAPDKSGLPSDRFSAERTGGSVSTLTIQRTQQEDSAVYLCASSQAGWGTDTQYFGPGTRLTVL.

The rearrangement joins TRBV5-5 to TRBJ1-1; TRBD1 agrees at 10 bases. The V and J ends lost 4 bases and 7 bases, in that order; junction bases with no gene match: 7. The CDR3 is 14 amino acids. CDR1 is SGHKS and CDR2 is YYEKEE in the germline V gene (reference sequence). In nucleotides, the CDR3 is TGTGCCAGCAGCCCATGGGACAGGGGAATTGAAGCTTTCTTT. It encodes CASSPWDRGIEAFF.

The rearrangement links TRBV27 to TRBJ2-6, with no clear D. Trimming removed 4 bases at V and 0 bases at J, with 10 bases between. The CDR3 totals 16 residues. Germline V gene lookup returns CDR1 MNHEY and CDR2 SMNVEV (reference sequence). The CDR3 spells CASSSPTASGANVLTF. The CDR3, as DNA: TGTGCCAGCAGTTCACCAACAGCCTCTGGGGCCAACGTCCTGACTTTC.